These T cell receptor beta chains were read from a single sample in a study of a mutant IDH1 vaccine in newly diagnosed glioma. Their antigens remain unidentified. Sequencing used immunoSEQ multiplex PCR; TCRdb keeps in-frame clones, though not all of them. This sample yields fewer than 55,000 clones, of which around 60% are seen a single time; about 5% belongs to the top ten. The sequencing here drew on peripheral blood mononuclear cells (PBMCs), taken from a glioma patient whose treatment included an IDH1 peptide vaccine. The source is a man in his forties with glioma. Some clones in this sample may be carry-over from other donors' samples. Each CDR3 is given with its conserved first and last residue. The D gene is left open where the match is weak. Only part of the rows carry a size: once, few, many, or a class if the clone is expanded.

clone size	V gene	J gene	D gene	CDR3 protein	CDR3 DNA
-	TRBV7-6	TRBJ1-1	-	CASSLRGAGTEAFF	TGTGCCAGCAGCTTGCGGGGGGCGGGCACTGAAGCTTTCTTT
few	TRBV15	TRBJ2-1	TRBD2	CATSRGRGGNEQFF	TGTGCCACCAGCAGAGGGCGGGGGGGCAATGAGCAGTTCTTC
-	TRBV13	TRBJ2-7	-	CASSLGGGNPYEQYF	TGTGCCAGCAGCTTAGGAGGGGGGAACCCCTACGAGCAGTACTTC
-	TRBV5-1	TRBJ1-2	-	CASSLVAANNYGYTF	TGCGCCAGCAGCTTGGTGGCAGCCAATAACTATGGCTACACCTTC
many	TRBV4-1	TRBJ1-1	-	CASSQDSKRMYTEAFF	TGCGCCAGCAGCCAAGATTCGAAACGGATGTACACTGAAGCTTTCTTT
few	TRBV6-5	TRBJ2-3	-	CASSPTGTESDTQYF	TGTGCCAGCAGCCCCACAGGGACCGAGTCAGATACGCAGTATTTT
-	TRBV7-2	TRBJ1-4	TRBD1	CASSKQGFNEKLFF	TGTGCCAGCAGCAAACAGGGGTTTAATGAAAAACTGTTTTTT
few	TRBV19	TRBJ2-3	-	CASRVVGTQYTQYF	TGTGCCAGCCGTGTCGTCGGGACCCAATATACGCAGTATTTT
-	TRBV5-8	TRBJ2-1	TRBD2	CCVRGVFYNEQFF	TGTTGTGTACGGGGGGTGTTTTACAATGAGCAGTTCTTC
-	TRBV6-5	TRBJ1-4	-	CASSTWDGTNEKLFF	TGTGCCAGCAGCACTTGGGATGGGACGAATGAAAAACTGTTTTTT
-	TRBV6-6	TRBJ1-3	-	CASRVNRNSGNTIYF	TGTGCCAGCAGAGTCAACAGAAACTCTGGAAACACCATATATTTT
once	TRBV18	TRBJ2-2	-	CASSPPASPTGELFF	TGTGCCAGCTCACCACCGGCTAGCCCCACCGGGGAGCTGTTTTTT
few	TRBV6-6	TRBJ1-5	-	CASRREGNQPQHF	TGTGCCAGCCGGAGGGAGGGCAATCAGCCCCAGCATTTT
-	TRBV29-1	TRBJ1-5	-	CSVVVRGDSNQPQHF	TGCAGCGTTGTTGTCCGGGGGGATAGCAATCAGCCCCAGCATTTT
-	TRBV27	TRBJ1-2	-	CASSPLTGTPILYGYTF	TGTGCCAGCAGTCCCCTAACCGGGACGCCAATACTCTATGGCTACACCTTC
-	TRBV6-5	TRBJ1-6	-	CASSYSTIGGRSPLHF	TGTGCCAGCAGTTACTCGACTATCGGGGGGAGGTCACCCCTCCACTTT
-	TRBV5-8	TRBJ2-7	TRBD1	CASSWGDRESEEQYF	TGTGCCAGCAGCTGGGGGGACAGGGAATCGGAAGAGCAGTACTTC
-	TRBV6-5	TRBJ2-2	TRBD1	CATSGTGGTGELFF	TGTGCCACTTCCGGGACAGGGGGCACCGGGGAGCTGTTTTTT
-	TRBV7-8	TRBJ1-2	TRBD1	CASSFLGTGTPYGYTF	TGTGCCAGCAGCTTCCTGGGGACAGGGACACCCTATGGCTACACCTTC
once	TRBV5-1	TRBJ1-2	TRBD1	CASSLQGQSYYGYTF	TGCGCCAGCAGCTTGCAGGGACAGTCCTACTATGGCTACACCTTC
few	TRBV27	TRBJ1-4	-	CASREHGEEKLFF	TGTGCCAGCAGGGAACATGGGGAGGAAAAACTGTTTTTT